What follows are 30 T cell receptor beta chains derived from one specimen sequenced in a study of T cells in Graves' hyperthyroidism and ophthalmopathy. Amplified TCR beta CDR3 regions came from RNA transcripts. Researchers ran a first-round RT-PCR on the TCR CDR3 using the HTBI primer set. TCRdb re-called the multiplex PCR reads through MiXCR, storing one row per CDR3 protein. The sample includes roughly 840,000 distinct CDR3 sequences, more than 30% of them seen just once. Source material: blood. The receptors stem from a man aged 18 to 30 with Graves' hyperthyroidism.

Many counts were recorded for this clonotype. CDR3: CSALQQGNQPQHF. The CDR3 bases are TGCAGTGCTCTCCAACAGGGGAATCAGCCCCAGCATTTT. The chain carries TRBV20-1 and TRBJ1-5, with TRBD1 identical over 7 bases. Looked up from germline, CDR1 is DFQATT and CDR2 is SNEGSKA (reference sequence). The CDR3 is 13 residues long. With V trimmed by 5 bases and J by 4 bases, 5 bases remained unmatched.

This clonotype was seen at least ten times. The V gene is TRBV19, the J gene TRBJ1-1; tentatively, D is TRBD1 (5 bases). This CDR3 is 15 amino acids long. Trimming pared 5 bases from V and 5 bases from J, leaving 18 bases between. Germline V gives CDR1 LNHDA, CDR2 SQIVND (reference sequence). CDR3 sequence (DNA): TGTGCCAGTAGTCATCAGGGTAGTCAGTGGACTGAAGCTTTCTTT. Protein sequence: CASSHQGSQWTEAFF. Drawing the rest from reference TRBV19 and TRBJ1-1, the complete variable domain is DGGITQSPKYLFRKEGQNVTLSCEQNLNHDAMYWYRQDPGQGLRLIYYSQIVNDFQKGDIAEGYSVSREKKESFPLTVTSAQKNPTAFYLCASSHQGSQWTEAFFGQGTRLTVV.

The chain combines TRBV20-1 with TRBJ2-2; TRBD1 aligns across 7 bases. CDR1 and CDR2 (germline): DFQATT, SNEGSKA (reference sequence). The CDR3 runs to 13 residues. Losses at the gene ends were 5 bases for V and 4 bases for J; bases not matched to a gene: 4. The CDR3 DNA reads TGCAGTGCTGGTCGACAGGGCACCGGGGAGCTGTTTTTT. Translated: CSAGRQGTGELFF.

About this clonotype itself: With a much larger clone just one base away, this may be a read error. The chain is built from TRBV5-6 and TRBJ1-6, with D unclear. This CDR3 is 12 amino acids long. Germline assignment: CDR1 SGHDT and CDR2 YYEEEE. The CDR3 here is CASSLNESLLHF. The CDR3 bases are TGTGCCAGCAGCTTAAACGAGTCACTCCTCCACTTT.

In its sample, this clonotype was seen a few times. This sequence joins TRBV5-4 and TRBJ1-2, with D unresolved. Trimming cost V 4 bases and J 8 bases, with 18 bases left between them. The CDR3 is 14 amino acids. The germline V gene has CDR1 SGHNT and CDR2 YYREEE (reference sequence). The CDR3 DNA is TGTGCCAGCAGCCTGGTCACAGAGCAGAGCGGCTACACCTTC. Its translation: CASSLVTEQSGYTF.

DNA of the CDR3: TGCGCCAGCAGCCAAGAATCCCCGGGCTACGAGCAGTACTTC. Its protein is CASSQESPGYEQYF. J is TRBJ2-7 and V is TRBV4-1; D gene uncertain. Germline V gene data show CDR1 as MGHRA and CDR2 as YSYEKL. The V end was cut by 0 bases, the J end by 3 bases, with 9 bases between. This CDR3 comprises 14 residues.

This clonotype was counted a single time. The CDR3 region is CASSLESGMTF. CDR3 sequence (DNA): TGTGCCAGCAGCTTAGAGAGCGGCATGACTTTC. The V gene is TRBV11-1, the J gene TRBJ2-6, with D perhaps matching TRBD2 (5 bases). V was trimmed by 1 base and J by 17 bases, leaving 9 bases between them. The length of the CDR3 is 11 residues. Looked up from germline, CDR1 is SGHAT and CDR2 is FQDESV (reference sequence).

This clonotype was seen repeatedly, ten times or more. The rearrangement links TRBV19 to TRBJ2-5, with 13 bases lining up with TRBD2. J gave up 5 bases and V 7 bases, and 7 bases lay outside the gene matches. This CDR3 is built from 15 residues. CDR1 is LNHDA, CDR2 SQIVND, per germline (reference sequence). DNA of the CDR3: TGTGCCAGTATGGAGACTAGCGGGAGGAGGGAGACCCAGTACTTC. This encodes CASMETSGRRETQYF.

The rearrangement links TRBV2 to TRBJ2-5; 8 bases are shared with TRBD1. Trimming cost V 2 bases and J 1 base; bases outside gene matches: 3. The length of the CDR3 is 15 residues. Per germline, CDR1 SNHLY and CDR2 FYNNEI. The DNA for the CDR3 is TGTGCCAGCAGTGAAACAGGGGGGACCCAAGAGACCCAGTACTTC. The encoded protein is CASSETGGTQETQYF.

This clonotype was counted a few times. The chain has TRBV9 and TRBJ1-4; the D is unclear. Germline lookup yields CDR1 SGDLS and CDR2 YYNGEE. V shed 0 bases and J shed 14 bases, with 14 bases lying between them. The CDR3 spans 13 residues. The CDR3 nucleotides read TGTGCCAGCAGCGTAGAGGAGGGAGCAAGGCTGTTTTTT. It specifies CASSVEEGARLFF.

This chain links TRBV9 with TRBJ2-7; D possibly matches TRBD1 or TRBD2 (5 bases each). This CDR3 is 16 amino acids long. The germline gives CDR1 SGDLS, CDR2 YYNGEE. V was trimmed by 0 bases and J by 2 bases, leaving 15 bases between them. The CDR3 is CASSVAGGRDPYEQYF. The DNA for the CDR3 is TGTGCCAGCAGCGTAGCTGGGGGTAGGGACCCCTACGAGCAGTACTTC.

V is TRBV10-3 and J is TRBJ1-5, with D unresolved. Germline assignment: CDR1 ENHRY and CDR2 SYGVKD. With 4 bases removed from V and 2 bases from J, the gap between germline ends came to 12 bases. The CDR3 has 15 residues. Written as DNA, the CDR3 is TGTGCCATCAGTGGGACGGTATACGGCAATCAGCCCCAGCATTTT. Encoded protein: CAISGTVYGNQPQHF.

CDR3: CASSLASGGVVEQYF. The CDR3 nucleotides read TGTGCCAGCAGTTTAGCTAGCGGGGGGGTCGTGGAGCAGTACTTC. V and J are TRBV28 and TRBJ2-7; 12 nucleotides agree with TRBD2. The CDR3 spans 15 residues. V trimming: 2 bases; J trimming: 7 bases; junction bases outside the gene matches: 6. The germline V gene encodes CDR1 MDHEN and CDR2 SYDVKM.

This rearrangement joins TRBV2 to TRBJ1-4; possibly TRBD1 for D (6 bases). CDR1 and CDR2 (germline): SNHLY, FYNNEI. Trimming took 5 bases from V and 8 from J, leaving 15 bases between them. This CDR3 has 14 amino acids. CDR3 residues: CASSLLGQGEKLFF. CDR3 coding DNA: TGTGCCAGCAGTTTGCTGGGCCAGGGGGAAAAACTGTTTTTT.

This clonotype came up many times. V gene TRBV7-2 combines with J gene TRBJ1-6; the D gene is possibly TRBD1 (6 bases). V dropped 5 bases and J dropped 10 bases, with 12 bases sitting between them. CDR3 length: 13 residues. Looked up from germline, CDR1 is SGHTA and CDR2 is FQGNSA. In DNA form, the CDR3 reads TGTGCCAGCAGCGCCGAACAGGGCTCACCCCTCCACTTT. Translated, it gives CASSAEQGSPLHF.

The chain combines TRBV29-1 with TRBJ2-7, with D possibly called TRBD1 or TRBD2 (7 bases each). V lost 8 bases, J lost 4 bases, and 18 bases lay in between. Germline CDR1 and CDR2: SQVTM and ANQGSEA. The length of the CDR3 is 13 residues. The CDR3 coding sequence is TGCAGCAGTTTAAGTCAGGGGGGGTACGAGCAGTACTTC. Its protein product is CSSLSQGGYEQYF.

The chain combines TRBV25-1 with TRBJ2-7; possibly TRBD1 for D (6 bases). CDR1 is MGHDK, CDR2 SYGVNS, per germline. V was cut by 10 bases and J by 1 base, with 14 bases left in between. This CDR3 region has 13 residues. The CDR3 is CANSGHPSYEQYF. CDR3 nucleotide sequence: TGTGCCAACTCGGGACACCCATCCTACGAGCAGTACTTC.

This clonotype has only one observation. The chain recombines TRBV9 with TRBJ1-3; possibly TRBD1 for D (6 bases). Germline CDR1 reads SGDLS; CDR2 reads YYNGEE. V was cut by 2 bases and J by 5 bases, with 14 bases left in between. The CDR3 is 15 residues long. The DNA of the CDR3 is TGTGCCAGCAGCGTTGAGGGGGTTCGACGAAACACCATATATTTT. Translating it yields CASSVEGVRRNTIYF.

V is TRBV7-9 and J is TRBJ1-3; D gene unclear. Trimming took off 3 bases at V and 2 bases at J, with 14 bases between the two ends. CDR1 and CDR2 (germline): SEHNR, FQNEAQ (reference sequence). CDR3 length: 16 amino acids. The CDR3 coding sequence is TGTGCCAGCAGCTTTTTACGGGTTCTCCCTGGAAACACCATATATTTT. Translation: CASSFLRVLPGNTIYF.

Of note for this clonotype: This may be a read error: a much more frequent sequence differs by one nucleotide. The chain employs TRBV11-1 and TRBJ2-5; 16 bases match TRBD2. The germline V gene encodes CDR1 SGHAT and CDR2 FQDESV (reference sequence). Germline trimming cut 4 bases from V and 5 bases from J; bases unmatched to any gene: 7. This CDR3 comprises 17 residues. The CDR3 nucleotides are TGTGCCAGCAGCTCGGGACTAGCGGGAGGGCCTAGGGAGACCCAGTACTTC. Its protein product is CASSSGLAGGPRETQYF.

The CDR3 loop reads CSATSGTGAHEQYF. The DNA of the CDR3 is TGCAGTGCTACCTCCGGGACAGGGGCCCACGAGCAGTACTTC. V usage is TRBV20-1 and J usage is TRBJ2-7; 10 bases align to TRBD1. The CDR3 contains 14 residues. From germline, CDR1 is DFQATT and CDR2 SNEGSKA (reference sequence). V shed 4 bases, J shed 5 bases, and the junction held 8 bases outside the gene matches.

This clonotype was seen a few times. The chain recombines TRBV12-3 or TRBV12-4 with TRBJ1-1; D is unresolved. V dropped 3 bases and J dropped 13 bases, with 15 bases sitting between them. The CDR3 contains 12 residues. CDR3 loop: CASSLAGSLGFF. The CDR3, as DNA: TGTGCCAGCAGTTTGGCCGGGTCCCTGGGTTTCTTT.

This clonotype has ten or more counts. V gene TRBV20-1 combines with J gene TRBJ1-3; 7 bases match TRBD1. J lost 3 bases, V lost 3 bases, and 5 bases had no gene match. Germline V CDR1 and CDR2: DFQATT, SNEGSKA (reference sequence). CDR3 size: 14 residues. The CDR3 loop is CSASRGQVGNTIYF. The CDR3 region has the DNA TGCAGTGCTAGCCGCGGACAGGTTGGAAACACCATATATTTT.

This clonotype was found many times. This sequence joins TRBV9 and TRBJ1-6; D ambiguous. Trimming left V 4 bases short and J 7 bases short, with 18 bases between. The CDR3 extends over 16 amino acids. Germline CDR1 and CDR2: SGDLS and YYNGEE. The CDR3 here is CASSPLGATPNSPLHF. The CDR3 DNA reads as TGTGCCAGCAGCCCGCTGGGCGCTACACCAAATTCACCCCTCCACTTT.

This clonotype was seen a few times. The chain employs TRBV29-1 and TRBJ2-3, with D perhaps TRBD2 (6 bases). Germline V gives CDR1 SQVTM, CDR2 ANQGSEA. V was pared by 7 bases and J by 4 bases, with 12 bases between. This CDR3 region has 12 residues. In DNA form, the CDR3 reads TGCAGCGGCGGAGGGGCCGCAGATACGCAGTATTTT. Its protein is CSGGGAADTQYF.

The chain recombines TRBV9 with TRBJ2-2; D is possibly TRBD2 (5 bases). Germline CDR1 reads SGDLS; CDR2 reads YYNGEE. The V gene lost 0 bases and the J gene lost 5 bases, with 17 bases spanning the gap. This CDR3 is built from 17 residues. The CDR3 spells CASSVEEVGSRTGELFF. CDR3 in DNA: TGTGCCAGCAGCGTAGAGGAGGTGGGCAGCCGTACCGGGGAGCTGTTTTTT.

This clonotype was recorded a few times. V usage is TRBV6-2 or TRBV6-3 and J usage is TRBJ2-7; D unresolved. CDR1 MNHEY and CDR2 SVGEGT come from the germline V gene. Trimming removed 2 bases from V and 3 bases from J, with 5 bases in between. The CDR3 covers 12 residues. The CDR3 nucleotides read TGTGCCAGCAGTTACACACACTACGAGCAGTACTTC. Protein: CASSYTHYEQYF.

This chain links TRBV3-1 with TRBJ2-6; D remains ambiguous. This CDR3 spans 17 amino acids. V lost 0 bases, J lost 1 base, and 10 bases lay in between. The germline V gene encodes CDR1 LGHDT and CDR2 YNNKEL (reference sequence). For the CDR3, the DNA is TGTGCCAGCAGCCAAGATTGGGAAGGGTCTGGGGCCAACGTCCTGACTTTC. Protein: CASSQDWEGSGANVLTF.

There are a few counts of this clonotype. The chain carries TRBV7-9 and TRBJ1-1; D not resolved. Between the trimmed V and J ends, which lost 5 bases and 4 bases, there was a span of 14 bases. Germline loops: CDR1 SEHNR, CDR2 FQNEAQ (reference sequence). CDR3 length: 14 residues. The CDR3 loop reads CASSPMGSSTEAFF. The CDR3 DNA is TGTGCCAGCAGCCCGATGGGTTCTAGCACTGAAGCTTTCTTT.

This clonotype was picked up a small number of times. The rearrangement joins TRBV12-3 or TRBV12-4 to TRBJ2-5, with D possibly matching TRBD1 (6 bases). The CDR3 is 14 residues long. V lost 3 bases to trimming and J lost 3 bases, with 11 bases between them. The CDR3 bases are TGTGCCAGCAGTTTTATACAGGGCGAAGAGACCCAGTACTTC. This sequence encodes CASSFIQGEETQYF.